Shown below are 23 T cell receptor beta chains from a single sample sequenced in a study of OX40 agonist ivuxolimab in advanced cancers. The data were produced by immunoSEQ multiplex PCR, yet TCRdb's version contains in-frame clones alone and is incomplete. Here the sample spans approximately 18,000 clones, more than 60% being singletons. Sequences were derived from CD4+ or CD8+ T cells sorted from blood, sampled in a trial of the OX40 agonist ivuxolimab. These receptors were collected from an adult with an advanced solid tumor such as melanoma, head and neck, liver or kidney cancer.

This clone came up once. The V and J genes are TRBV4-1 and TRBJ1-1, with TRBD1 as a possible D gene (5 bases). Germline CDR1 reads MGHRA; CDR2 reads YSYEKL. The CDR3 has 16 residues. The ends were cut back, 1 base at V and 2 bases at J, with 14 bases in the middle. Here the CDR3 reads CASSQVGVAANTEAFF. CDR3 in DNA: TGCGCCAGCAGCCAAGTAGGGGTCGCGGCCAACACTGAAGCTTTCTTT.

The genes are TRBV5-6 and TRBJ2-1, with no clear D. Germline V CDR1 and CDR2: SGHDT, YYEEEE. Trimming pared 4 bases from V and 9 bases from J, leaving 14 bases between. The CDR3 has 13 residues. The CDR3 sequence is CASSGGRLSEQFF. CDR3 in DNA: TGTGCCAGCAGCGGCGGAAGGCTTAGTGAGCAGTTCTTC. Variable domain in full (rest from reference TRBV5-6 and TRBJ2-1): DAGVTQSPTHLIKTRGQQVTLRCSPKSGHDTVSWYQQALGQGPQFIFQYYEEEERQRGNFPDRFSGHQFPNYSSELNVNALLLGDSALYLCASSGGRLSEQFFGPGTRLTVL.

The CDR3 DNA sequence: TGCAGTGCTAGATTAGTGGATACGCAGTATTTT. Translated: CSARLVDTQYF. The genes are TRBV20-1 and TRBJ2-3, with D unclear. Germline CDR1 DFQATT, CDR2 SNEGSKA (reference sequence). V was trimmed by 2 bases and J by 6 bases, leaving 6 bases between them. The CDR3 is made up of 11 amino acids.

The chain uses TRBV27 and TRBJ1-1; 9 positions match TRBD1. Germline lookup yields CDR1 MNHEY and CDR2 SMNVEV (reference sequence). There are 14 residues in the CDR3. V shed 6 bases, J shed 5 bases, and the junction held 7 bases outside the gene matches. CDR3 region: CASSRTGAGTEAFF. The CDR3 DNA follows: TGTGCCAGCAGCAGGACAGGGGCGGGAACTGAAGCTTTCTTT.

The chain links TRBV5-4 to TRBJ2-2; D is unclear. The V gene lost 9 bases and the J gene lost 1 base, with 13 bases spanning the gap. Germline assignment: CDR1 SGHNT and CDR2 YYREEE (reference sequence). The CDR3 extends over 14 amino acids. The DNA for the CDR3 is TGTGCCACCCTGGAAGGCGAGAACACCGGGGAGCTGTTTTTT. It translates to CATLEGENTGELFF.

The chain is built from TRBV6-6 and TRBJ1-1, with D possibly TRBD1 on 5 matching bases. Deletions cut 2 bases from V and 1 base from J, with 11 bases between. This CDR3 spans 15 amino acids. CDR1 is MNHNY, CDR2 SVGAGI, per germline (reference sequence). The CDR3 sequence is CASSYPVGGNTEAFF. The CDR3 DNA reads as TGTGCCAGCAGTTACCCGGTGGGGGGGAACACTGAAGCTTTCTTT.

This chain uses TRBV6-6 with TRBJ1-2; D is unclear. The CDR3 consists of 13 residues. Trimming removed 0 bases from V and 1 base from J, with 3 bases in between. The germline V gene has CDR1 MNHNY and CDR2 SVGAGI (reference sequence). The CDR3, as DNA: TGTGCCAGCAGTTACTCCCTTAACTATGGCTACACCTTC. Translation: CASSYSLNYGYTF.

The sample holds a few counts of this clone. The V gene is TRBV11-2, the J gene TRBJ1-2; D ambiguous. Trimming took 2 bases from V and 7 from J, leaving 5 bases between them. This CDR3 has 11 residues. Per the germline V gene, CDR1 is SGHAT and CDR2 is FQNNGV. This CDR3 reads CASSLLRGYTF. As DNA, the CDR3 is TGTGCCAGCAGCTTATTACGTGGCTACACCTTC.

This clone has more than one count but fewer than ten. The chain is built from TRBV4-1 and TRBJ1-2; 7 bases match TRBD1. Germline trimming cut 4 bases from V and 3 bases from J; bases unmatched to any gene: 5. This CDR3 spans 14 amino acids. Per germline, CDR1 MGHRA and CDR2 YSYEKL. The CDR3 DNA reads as TGCGCCAGCAGCCCGGGACAGCTCGACTATGGCTACACCTTC. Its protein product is CASSPGQLDYGYTF.

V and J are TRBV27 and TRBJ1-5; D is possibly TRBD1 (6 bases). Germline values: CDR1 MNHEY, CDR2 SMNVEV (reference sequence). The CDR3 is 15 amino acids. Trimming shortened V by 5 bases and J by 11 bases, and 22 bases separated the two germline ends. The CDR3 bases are TGTGCCAGCAGTCCTCCGGGACACCCAGTGGGGACCCAGCATTTT. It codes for CASSPPGHPVGTQHF.

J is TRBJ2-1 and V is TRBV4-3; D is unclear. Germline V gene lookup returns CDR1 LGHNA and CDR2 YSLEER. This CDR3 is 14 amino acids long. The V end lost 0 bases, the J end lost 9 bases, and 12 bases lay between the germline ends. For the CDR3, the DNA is TGCGCCAGCAGCCAAGAAAGGTCCGGCCTTGAGCAGTTCTTC. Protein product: CASSQERSGLEQFF.

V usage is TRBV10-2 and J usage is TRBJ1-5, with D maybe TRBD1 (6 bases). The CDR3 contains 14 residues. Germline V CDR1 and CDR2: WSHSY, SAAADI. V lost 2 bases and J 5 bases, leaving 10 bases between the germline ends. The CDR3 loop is CASSEGGTYQPQHF. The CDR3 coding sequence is TGCGCCAGCAGTGAGGGGGGCACCTATCAGCCCCAGCATTTT.

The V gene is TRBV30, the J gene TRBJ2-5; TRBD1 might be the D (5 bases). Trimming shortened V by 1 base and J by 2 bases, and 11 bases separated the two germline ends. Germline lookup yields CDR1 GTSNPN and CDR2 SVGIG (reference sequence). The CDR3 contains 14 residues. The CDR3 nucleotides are TGTGCCTGGAGTGAGGGGATAGGGCAAGAGACCCAGTACTTC. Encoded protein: CAWSEGIGQETQYF.

CDR3 bases: TGTGCCAGCAGTGAATCAGTTACGGTAGCGGGAGGGTCTACGGATGAGCAGTTCTTC. Its protein product is CASSESVTVAGGSTDEQFF. The chain joins TRBV6-1 to TRBJ2-1; 11 bases agree with TRBD2. V lost 2 bases to trimming and J lost 8 bases; unmatched junction nucleotides: 17. This CDR3 is 19 amino acids long. CDR1 and CDR2 from the germline V gene are MNHNS and SASEGT.

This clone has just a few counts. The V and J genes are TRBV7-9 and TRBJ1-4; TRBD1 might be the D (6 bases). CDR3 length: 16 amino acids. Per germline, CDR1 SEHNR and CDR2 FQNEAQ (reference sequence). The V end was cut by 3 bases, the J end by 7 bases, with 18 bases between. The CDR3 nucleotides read TGTGCCAGCAGCTTCGCACCCCAGGGGTTCGGTGAAAAACTGTTTTTT. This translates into CASSFAPQGFGEKLFF.

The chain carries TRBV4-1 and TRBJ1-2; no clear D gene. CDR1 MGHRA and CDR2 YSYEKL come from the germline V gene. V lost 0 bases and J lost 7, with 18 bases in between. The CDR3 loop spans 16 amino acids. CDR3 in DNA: TGCGCCAGCAGCCAAGATCGTGGGCCCATGGGAGGTGGCTACACCTTC. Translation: CASSQDRGPMGGGYTF.

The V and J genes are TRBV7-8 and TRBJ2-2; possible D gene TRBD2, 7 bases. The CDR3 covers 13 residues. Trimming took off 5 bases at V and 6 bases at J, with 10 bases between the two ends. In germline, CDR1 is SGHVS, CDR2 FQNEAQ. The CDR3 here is CASSPRGPGELFF. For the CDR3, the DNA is TGTGCCAGCAGCCCGCGGGGGCCCGGGGAGCTGTTTTTT. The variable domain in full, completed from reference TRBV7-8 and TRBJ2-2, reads GAGVSQSPRYKVAKRGQDVALRCDPISGHVSLFWYQQALGQGPEFLTYFQNEAQLDKSGLPSDRFFAERPEGSVSTLKIQRTQQEDSAVYLCASSPRGPGELFFGEGSRLTVL.

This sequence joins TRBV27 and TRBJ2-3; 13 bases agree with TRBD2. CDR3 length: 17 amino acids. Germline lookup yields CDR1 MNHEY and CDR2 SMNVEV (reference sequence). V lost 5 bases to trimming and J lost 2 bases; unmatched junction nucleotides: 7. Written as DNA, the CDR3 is TGTGCCAGCAGTCCCGGACTAGCGGGGGCCGTCACAGATACGCAGTATTTT. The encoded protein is CASSPGLAGAVTDTQYF.

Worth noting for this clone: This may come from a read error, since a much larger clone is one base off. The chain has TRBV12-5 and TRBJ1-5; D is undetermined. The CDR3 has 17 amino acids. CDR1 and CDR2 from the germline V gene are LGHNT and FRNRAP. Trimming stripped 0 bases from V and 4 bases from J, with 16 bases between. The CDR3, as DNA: TGTGCTAGTGGTTTGGTCACCACCGAGAACCAGAATCAGCCCCAGCATTTT. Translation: CASGLVTTENQNQPQHF.

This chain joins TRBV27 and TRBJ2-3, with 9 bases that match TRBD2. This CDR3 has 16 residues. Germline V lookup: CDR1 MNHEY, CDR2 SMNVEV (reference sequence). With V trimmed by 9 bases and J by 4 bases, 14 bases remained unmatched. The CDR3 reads CASSALAGASADTQYF. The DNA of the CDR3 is TGTGCCAGTTCCGCCTTAGCGGGAGCCTCGGCAGATACGCAGTATTTT.

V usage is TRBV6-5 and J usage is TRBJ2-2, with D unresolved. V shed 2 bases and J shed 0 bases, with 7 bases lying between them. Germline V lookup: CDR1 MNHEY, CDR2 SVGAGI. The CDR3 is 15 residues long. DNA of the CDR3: TGTGCCAGCAGTTACGGAAGCGCGAACACCGGGGAGCTGTTTTTT. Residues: CASSYGSANTGELFF.

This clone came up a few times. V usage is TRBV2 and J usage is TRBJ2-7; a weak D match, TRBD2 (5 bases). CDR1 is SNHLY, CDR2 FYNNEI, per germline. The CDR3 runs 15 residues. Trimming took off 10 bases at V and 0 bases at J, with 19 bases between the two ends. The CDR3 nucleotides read TGTGCCATCGTCCGGTCGGGGAGAGGCTCCTACGAGCAGTACTTC. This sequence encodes CAIVRSGRGSYEQYF.

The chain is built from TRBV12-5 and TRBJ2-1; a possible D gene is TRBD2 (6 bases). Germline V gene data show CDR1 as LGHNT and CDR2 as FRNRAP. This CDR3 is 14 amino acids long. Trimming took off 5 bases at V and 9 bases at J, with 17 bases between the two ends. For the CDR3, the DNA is TGTGCTAGTGGTCCACTGGAGGGTAGCGGTGAGCAGTTCTTC. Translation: CASGPLEGSGEQFF.